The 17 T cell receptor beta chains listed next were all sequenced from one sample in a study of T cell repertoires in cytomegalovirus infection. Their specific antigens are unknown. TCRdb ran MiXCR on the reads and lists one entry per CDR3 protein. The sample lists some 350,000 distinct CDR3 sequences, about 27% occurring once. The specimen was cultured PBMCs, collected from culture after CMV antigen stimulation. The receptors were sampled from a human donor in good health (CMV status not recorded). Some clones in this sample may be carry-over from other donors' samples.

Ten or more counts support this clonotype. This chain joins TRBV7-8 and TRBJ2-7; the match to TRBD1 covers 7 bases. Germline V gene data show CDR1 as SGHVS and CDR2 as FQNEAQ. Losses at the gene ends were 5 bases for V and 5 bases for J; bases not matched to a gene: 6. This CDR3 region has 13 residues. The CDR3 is CASSLTGSNEQYF. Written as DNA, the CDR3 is TGTGCCAGCAGCCTGACAGGGTCAAACGAGCAGTACTTC.

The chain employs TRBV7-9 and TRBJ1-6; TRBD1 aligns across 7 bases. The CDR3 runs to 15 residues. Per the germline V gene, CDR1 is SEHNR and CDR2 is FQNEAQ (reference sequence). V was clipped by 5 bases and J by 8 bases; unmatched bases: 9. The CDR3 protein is CASSPPGQQYSPLHF. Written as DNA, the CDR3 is TGTGCCAGCAGCCCTCCGGGACAGCAATATTCACCCCTCCACTTT. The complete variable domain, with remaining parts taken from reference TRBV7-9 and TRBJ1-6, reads DTGVSQNPRHKITKRGQNVTFRCDPISEHNRLYWYRQTLGQGPEFLTYFQNEAQLEKSRLLSDRFSAERPKGSFSTLEIQRTEQGDSAMYLCASSPPGQQYSPLHFGNGTRLTVT.

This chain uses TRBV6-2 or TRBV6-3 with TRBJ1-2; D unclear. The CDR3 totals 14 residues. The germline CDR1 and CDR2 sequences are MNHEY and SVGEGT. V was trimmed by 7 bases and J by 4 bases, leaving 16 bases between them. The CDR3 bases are TGTGCCAGCACCCCCGAGGGCCGAATCTATGGCTACACCTTC. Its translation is CASTPEGRIYGYTF.

The CDR3 here is CASSLTRSGYEQYF. The CDR3 bases are TGTGCCAGCAGCTTGACGAGGAGTGGCTACGAGCAGTACTTC. The chain recombines TRBV11-2 with TRBJ2-7; no firm D call. The CDR3 covers 14 residues. Germline lookup yields CDR1 SGHAT and CDR2 FQNNGV. V lost 3 bases to trimming and J lost 3 bases, with 12 bases between them.

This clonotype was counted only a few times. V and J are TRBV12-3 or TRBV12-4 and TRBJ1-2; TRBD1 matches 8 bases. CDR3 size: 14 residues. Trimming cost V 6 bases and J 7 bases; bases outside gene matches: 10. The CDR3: CASRLDRGPSGYTF. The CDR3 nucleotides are TGTGCCAGCAGACTAGACAGGGGTCCGTCTGGCTACACCTTC.

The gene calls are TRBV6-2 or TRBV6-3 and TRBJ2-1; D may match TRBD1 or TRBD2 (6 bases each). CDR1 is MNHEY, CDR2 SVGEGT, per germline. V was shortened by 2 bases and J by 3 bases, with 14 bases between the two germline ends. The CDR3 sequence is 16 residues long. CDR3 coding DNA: TGTGCCAGCAGTTACACCACCGGGGGCCTCTACAATGAGCAGTTCTTC. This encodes CASSYTTGGLYNEQFF.

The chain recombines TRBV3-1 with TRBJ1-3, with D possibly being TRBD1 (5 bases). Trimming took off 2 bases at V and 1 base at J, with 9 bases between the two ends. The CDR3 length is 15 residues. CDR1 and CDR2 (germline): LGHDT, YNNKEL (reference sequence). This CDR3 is CASSQPRVSGNTIYF. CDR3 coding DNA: TGTGCCAGCAGCCAACCCAGGGTTTCTGGAAACACCATATATTTT.

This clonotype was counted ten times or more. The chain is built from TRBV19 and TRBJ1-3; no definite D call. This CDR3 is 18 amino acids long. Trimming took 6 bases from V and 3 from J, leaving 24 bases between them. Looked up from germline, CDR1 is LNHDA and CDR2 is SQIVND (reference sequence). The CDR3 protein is CASSPSAGRFENGNTIYF. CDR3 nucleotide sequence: TGTGCCAGTAGCCCGTCGGCGGGAAGGTTTGAGAATGGAAACACCATATATTTT.

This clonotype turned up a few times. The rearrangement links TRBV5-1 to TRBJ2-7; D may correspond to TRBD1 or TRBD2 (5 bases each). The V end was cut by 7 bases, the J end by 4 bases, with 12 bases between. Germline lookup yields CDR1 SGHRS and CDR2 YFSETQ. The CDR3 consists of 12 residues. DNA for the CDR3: TGCGCCAGCCGAATAGGGGAGTACGAGCAGTACTTC. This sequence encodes CASRIGEYEQYF.

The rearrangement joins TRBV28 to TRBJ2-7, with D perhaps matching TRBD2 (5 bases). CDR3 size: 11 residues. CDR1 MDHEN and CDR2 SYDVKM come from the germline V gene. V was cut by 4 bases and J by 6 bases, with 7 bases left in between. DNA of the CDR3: TGTGCCAGCAGTTCCCGGGGCGAGCAGTACTTC. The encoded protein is CASSSRGEQYF.

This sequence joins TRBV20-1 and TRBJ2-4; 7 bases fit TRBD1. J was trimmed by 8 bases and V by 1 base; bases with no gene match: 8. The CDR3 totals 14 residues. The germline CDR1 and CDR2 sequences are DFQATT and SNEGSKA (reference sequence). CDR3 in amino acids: CSARVAQGFDIQYF. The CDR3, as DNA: TGCAGTGCTAGAGTGGCACAGGGGTTCGACATTCAGTACTTC.

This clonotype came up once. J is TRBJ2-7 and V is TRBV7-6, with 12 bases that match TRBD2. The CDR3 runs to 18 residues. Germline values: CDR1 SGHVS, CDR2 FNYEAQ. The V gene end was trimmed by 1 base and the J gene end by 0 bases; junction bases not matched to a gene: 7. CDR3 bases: TGTGCCAGCAGCTTAGTAGGGCAGACTAGCGGGAGCTCCTACGAGCAGTACTTC. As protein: CASSLVGQTSGSSYEQYF.

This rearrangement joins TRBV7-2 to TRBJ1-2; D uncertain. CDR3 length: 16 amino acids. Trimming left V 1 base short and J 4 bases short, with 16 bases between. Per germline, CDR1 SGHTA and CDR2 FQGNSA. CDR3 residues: CASSLEYGRKLYGYTF. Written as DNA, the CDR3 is TGTGCCAGCAGCTTAGAGTATGGACGGAAACTCTATGGCTACACCTTC.

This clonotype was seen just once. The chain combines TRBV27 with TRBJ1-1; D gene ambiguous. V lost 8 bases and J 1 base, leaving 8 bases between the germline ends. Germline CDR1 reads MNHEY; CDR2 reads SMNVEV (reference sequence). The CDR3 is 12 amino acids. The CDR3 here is CASWKANTEAFF. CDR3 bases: TGTGCCAGCTGGAAGGCGAACACTGAAGCTTTCTTT.

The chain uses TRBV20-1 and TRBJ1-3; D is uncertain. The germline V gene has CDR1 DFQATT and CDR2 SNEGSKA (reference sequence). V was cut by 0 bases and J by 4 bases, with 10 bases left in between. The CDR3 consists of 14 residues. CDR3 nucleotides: TGCAGTGCTAGAGATCTGAGGATAGGAAACACCATATATTTT. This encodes CSARDLRIGNTIYF.

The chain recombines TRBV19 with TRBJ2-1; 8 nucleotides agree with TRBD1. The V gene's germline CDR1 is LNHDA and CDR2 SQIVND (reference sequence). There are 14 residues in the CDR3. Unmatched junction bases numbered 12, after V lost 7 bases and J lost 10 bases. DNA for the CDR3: TGTGCCAGTACCACAGGGGGTGGGACGGGAGAGCAGTTCTTC. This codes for CASTTGGGTGEQFF. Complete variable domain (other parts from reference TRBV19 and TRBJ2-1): DGGITQSPKYLFRKEGQNVTLSCEQNLNHDAMYWYRQDPGQGLRLIYYSQIVNDFQKGDIAEGYSVSREKKESFPLTVTSAQKNPTAFYLCASTTGGGTGEQFFGPGTRLTVL.

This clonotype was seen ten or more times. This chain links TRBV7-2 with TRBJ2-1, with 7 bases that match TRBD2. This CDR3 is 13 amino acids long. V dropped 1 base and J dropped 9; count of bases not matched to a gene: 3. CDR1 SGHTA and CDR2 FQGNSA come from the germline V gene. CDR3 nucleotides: TGTGCCAGCAGCTTAGAGGGAGGGTTTGAGCAGTTCTTC. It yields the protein CASSLEGGFEQFF.